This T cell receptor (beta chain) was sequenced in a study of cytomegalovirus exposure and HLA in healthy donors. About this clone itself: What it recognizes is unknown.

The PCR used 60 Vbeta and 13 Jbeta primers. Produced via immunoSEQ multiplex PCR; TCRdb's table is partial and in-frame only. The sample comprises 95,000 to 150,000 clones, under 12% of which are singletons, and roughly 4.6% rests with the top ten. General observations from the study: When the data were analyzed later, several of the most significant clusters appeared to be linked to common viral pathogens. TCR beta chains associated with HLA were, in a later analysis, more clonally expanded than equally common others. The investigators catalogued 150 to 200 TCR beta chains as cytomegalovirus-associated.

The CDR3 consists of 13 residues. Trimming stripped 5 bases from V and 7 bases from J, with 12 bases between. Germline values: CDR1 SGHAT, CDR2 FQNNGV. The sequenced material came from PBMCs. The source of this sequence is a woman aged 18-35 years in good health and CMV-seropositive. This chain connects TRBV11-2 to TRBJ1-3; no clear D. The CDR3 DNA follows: TGTGCCAGCAGCGCCTACTCGGGGAACACCATATATTTT. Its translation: CASSAYSGNTIYF.